This T cell receptor (beta chain) originates from a study of blood T cell repertoires in COVID-19 (dated by TCRdb to between 2020 and 2021). For the wider study: Collaborator samples came from the United States, Italy and Spain and covered acute and convalescent phases of COVID-19. A freely available public database, intended as a resource for researchers studying the immune response to SARS-CoV-2, is where the repertoires were released. The material from the prospective study consisted of cDNA or gDNA derived from T cells, B-cell-depleted T cells, or PBMCs. Nearly every sample came with metadata listing a de-identified subject ID, COVID-19 status, age in years and sex. Where HLA class I and class II types were available, the types were taken from metadata supplied by the sample provider, not from assay-based typing. Deeply sampled blood TCRbeta repertoires from subjects exposed to, actively infected with, or recovered from COVID-19 were included in the dataset. Samples were obtained from the ongoing ImmuneRACE study (first 160 participants) and from some 1,200 subjects provided by 6 global collaborators. Findings and caveats that apply to the study as a whole: The amount of clinical and demographic metadata varied by source and participant and was provided uncurated.

Participants in the prospective study were enrolled through a virtual design, were aged roughly 18 to 100 years, and lived in roughly 24 United States geographic areas. In the prospective study, cohorts were assigned on the basis of participant-reported clinical history obtained from a screening survey and a study questionnaire. A participant counted as exposed if, within 2 weeks of entering the study, that participant had been in contact with someone who had a PCR-confirmed or clinician-diagnosed COVID-19 case. Mobile phlebotomists in the prospective study collected whole blood, serum and a nasopharyngeal or oropharyngeal swab from every participant. Participants in the prospective study had the option to provide additional blood draws and questionnaires over a roughly 2-month period. Before DNA extraction, prospective study blood samples were shipped either frozen or at room temperature. TCRbeta CDR3 regions were amplified from genomic DNA by means of the immunoSEQ Assay, a bias-controlled multiplex PCR. The study's processing was this. Within the assay, amplification of reference gene primers was used to estimate how many nucleated cells each sample contained. Sequence reads were collapsed and filtered to measure the absolute abundance of every unique TCRbeta CDR3 rearrangement. For each sample, productive Simpson clonality was calculated as the square root of Simpson's diversity index over productive rearrangements. TCRdb took this table from immuneACCESS and kept in-frame rearrangements with V and J called. Such tables lack part of the clones; where checked against another copy, unresolved V genes explain under half of the gap, and the rest is unexplained. V and J calls plus clone size are reproduced from that table; the DNA served to infer D and trimming. Here the sample has around 150,000 clones; over 70% occur a single time. Roughly 5% of the sample belongs to the ten largest clones.

This clone was detected once. Its specific antigen is unknown. No qualities accompany the bases; no much larger clone lies one base away. For CDR1 and CDR2, the germline V gene lists SGHTA and FQGNSA. V loses 5 bases, J loses 10 bases, and the germline ends lie 20 bases apart. The CDR3 measures 14 amino acids from cysteine to phenylalanine. Of the read, only the CDR3 DNA is kept; its 42 bases are in frame from base 1. The sequencing sample was made of PBMCs or T cells enriched from blood (not recorded which). The chain is assembled from TRBV7-2 and TRBJ1-1; no D gene call is confident. This TCR was recovered from a man between 65 and 85 years old who had been exposed to COVID-19. The CDR3 protein: CASSRSVDVAVAFF. The nucleotide sequence reads as follows: TGTGCCAGCAGCCGCTCGGTGGATGTTGCGGTAGCTTTCTTT.